This T cell receptor (beta chain) is from a study of a mutant IDH1 vaccine in newly diagnosed glioma. Assay: immunoSEQ multiplex PCR; the TCRdb copy retains only in-frame clones and omits some. Of tens of thousands of clones listed, around 82% are singletons. On this clone: Its antigen is undetermined.

CDR3 length: 14 residues. CDR1 is SGHTA and CDR2 is FQGTGA in the germline V gene. The V and J ends lost 2 bases and 4 bases, in that order; junction bases with no gene match: 4. This sample's time point: week 47, end of study. A single vaccine dose contained 300 ug of mutant IDH1 20-mer peptide, and topical imiquimod was used with it. The clonotype comes from a man aged 18 to 29 with glioma. Some clones in this sample may be carry-over from other donors' samples. V and J are TRBV7-3 and TRBJ1-1, with 7 bases matching TRBD1. The material sequenced was PBMCs, taken from a glioma patient whose treatment included an IDH1 peptide vaccine. This chain's CDR3 is CASSLGDRATEAFF. The CDR3 bases are TGTGCCAGCAGCTTAGGTGACAGGGCCACTGAAGCTTTCTTT.